The rows below give T cell receptor beta chains drawn from one sample of a study of long-term antiretroviral therapy in people with HIV. Assay used: immunoSEQ multiplex PCR; TCRdb lists only in-frame clones, some missing. The table records around 15,000 clones, about 86% of them present only once. The sample here was unsorted PBMCs, taken 0.1 years after starting antiretroviral therapy. These TCRs come from a man aged 18 to 35 with HIV. The CDR3 runs from the conserved cysteine through the conserved F or W. Each record gives: J gene, D gene, clone size, V gene, CDR3 protein, CDR3 DNA. A D gene is named only where the DNA matches it firmly. Clone size appears in some rows only: once, few, many, or a class for an expanded clone.

j_call: TRBJ2-5; d_call: .; clone_size: .; v_call: TRBV30; cdr3_aa: CAWTPTALQETQYF; cdr3_nt: TGTGCCTGGACTCCTACGGCCCTCCAAGAGACCCAGTACTTC
j_call: TRBJ1-2; d_call: .; clone_size: .; v_call: TRBV2; cdr3_aa: CASSLGTSALSLYGYTF; cdr3_nt: TGTGCCAGCAGTCTCGGGACGTCCGCCCTTTCACTCTATGGCTACACCTTC
j_call: TRBJ2-2; d_call: .; clone_size: .; v_call: TRBV14; cdr3_aa: CASSRGARGTGELFF; cdr3_nt: TGTGCCAGCAGCCGCGGGGCCCGGGGGACCGGGGAGCTGTTTTTT
j_call: TRBJ2-1; d_call: .; clone_size: .; v_call: TRBV27; cdr3_aa: CATHPTYNNEQFF; cdr3_nt: TGTGCCACCCATCCAACGTACAACAATGAGCAGTTCTTC
j_call: TRBJ1-5; d_call: .; clone_size: .; v_call: TRBV2; cdr3_aa: CASSDEVNPQHF; cdr3_nt: TGTGCCAGCAGTGATGAGGTCAATCCCCAGCATTTT
j_call: TRBJ1-5; d_call: .; clone_size: few; v_call: TRBV11-2; cdr3_aa: CASSIGRGGEGSQPQHF; cdr3_nt: TGTGCCAGCAGCATCGGGAGGGGGGGCGAGGGGAGTCAGCCCCAGCATTTT
j_call: TRBJ2-7; d_call: .; clone_size: few; v_call: TRBV28; cdr3_aa: CASSIRNGYEQYF; cdr3_nt: TGTGCCAGCAGCATTCGAAACGGGTACGAGCAGTACTTC
j_call: TRBJ1-1; d_call: TRBD1; clone_size: .; v_call: TRBV2; cdr3_aa: CASSKPRTGGNEAFF; cdr3_nt: TGTGCCAGCAGTAAACCCCGGACAGGGGGCAATGAAGCTTTCTTT
j_call: TRBJ1-2; d_call: TRBD1; clone_size: .; v_call: TRBV6-5; cdr3_aa: CASSYGTGDYGYTF; cdr3_nt: TGTGCCAGCAGTTACGGGACAGGGGACTATGGCTACACCTTC
j_call: TRBJ2-6; d_call: .; clone_size: .; v_call: TRBV11-2; cdr3_aa: CASSLYGSGANVLTF; cdr3_nt: TGTGCCAGCAGCTTGTATGGCTCCGGGGCCAACGTCCTGACTTTC
j_call: TRBJ2-7; d_call: .; clone_size: few; v_call: TRBV23-1; cdr3_aa: CASSQSRSRGHEQYF; cdr3_nt: TGCGCCAGCAGTCAATCTCGGTCAAGGGGCCACGAGCAGTACTTC
j_call: TRBJ2-7; d_call: TRBD2; clone_size: .; v_call: TRBV4-2; cdr3_aa: CASSQWPAASGRAGHEQYF; cdr3_nt: TGTGCCAGCAGCCAATGGCCGGCGGCTAGCGGGAGGGCGGGACACGAGCAGTACTTC
j_call: TRBJ2-5; d_call: TRBD2; clone_size: once; v_call: TRBV2; cdr3_aa: CASSPGLAATQETQYF; cdr3_nt: TGTGCCAGCAGTCCTGGACTAGCGGCAACACAAGAGACCCAGTACTTC
j_call: TRBJ2-2; d_call: .; clone_size: .; v_call: TRBV7-9; cdr3_aa: CASSYRINTGELFF; cdr3_nt: TGTGCCAGCAGTTACAGGATTAACACCGGGGAGCTGTTTTTT
j_call: TRBJ2-7; d_call: .; clone_size: .; v_call: TRBV25-1; cdr3_aa: CASSTRYGEQYF; cdr3_nt: TGTGCCAGCAGTACCCGGTACGGGGAGCAGTACTTC
j_call: TRBJ2-3; d_call: TRBD2; clone_size: .; v_call: TRBV2; cdr3_aa: CASGSGRDTDTQYF; cdr3_nt: TGTGCCAGCGGAAGCGGGAGGGACACAGATACGCAGTATTTT
j_call: TRBJ2-5; d_call: .; clone_size: .; v_call: TRBV10-1; cdr3_aa: CASGWPFGSTETQYF; cdr3_nt: TGCGCCAGCGGGTGGCCTTTTGGTAGTACGGAGACCCAGTACTTC
j_call: TRBJ1-5; d_call: TRBD1; clone_size: .; v_call: TRBV2; cdr3_aa: CASSLGTGLNQPQHF; cdr3_nt: TGTGCCAGCAGTCTCGGGACAGGACTTAATCAGCCCCAGCATTTT
j_call: TRBJ1-2; d_call: TRBD1; clone_size: .; v_call: TRBV18; cdr3_aa: CASSPPGTDRGYTF; cdr3_nt: TGTGCCAGCTCACCACCCGGGACAGACCGTGGCTACACCTTC
j_call: TRBJ2-5; d_call: .; clone_size: few; v_call: TRBV2; cdr3_aa: CASSGGGGAGETQYF; cdr3_nt: TGTGCCAGCAGTGGAGGCGGGGGCGCGGGAGAGACCCAGTACTTC
j_call: TRBJ1-5; d_call: .; clone_size: medium-sized; v_call: TRBV4-3; cdr3_aa: CASSQDYPGKRDQPQHF; cdr3_nt: TGCGCCAGCAGCCAAGACTATCCAGGGAAACGGGACCAGCCCCAGCATTTT
j_call: TRBJ2-7; d_call: .; clone_size: .; v_call: TRBV11-2; cdr3_aa: CASSLDPTSTYEQYF; cdr3_nt: TGTGCCAGCAGCTTAGACCCGACTAGTACCTACGAGCAGTACTTC
j_call: TRBJ2-5; d_call: TRBD1; clone_size: .; v_call: TRBV29-1; cdr3_aa: CSVKQGVQETQYF; cdr3_nt: TGCAGCGTGAAACAGGGGGTACAAGAGACCCAGTACTTC
j_call: TRBJ2-5; d_call: .; clone_size: .; v_call: TRBV2; cdr3_aa: CASSDGGGGGETQYF; cdr3_nt: TGTGCCAGCAGTGATGGAGGTGGGGGCGGAGAGACCCAGTACTTC
j_call: TRBJ2-7; d_call: TRBD2; clone_size: .; v_call: TRBV9; cdr3_aa: CASSGESGRTDEQYF; cdr3_nt: TGTGCCAGCAGCGGAGAGAGCGGGAGAACCGACGAGCAGTACTTC
j_call: TRBJ1-3; d_call: .; clone_size: .; v_call: TRBV5-6; cdr3_aa: CASSFEGGNTIYF; cdr3_nt: TGTGCCAGCAGCTTCGAAGGAGGAAACACCATATATTTT
j_call: TRBJ2-1; d_call: .; clone_size: .; v_call: TRBV19; cdr3_aa: CATSSLLGDFNEQFF; cdr3_nt: TGTGCCACCTCGAGCCTTTTAGGGGACTTCAATGAGCAGTTCTTC
j_call: TRBJ2-1; d_call: TRBD2; clone_size: .; v_call: TRBV5-4; cdr3_aa: CASSPHSLAGVRYNEQFF; cdr3_nt: TGTGCCAGCAGCCCTCACTCACTAGCGGGGGTCAGATACAATGAGCAGTTCTTC
j_call: TRBJ1-3; d_call: .; clone_size: .; v_call: TRBV7-2; cdr3_aa: CASSLTLLRNTIYF; cdr3_nt: TGTGCCAGCAGCTTAACTCTACTGAGAAACACCATATATTTT
j_call: TRBJ2-7; d_call: TRBD1; clone_size: .; v_call: TRBV28; cdr3_aa: CASTAGTGYRQHF; cdr3_nt: TGTGCCAGCACGGCCGGGACAGGGTATCGACAGCACTTC
j_call: TRBJ2-2; d_call: TRBD1; clone_size: few; v_call: TRBV5-5; cdr3_aa: CASSPDRVKTGELFF; cdr3_nt: TGTGCCAGCAGCCCCGACAGGGTAAAGACCGGGGAGCTGTTTTTT
j_call: TRBJ2-1; d_call: .; clone_size: .; v_call: TRBV4-3; cdr3_aa: CASSQVVGVMSYNEQFF; cdr3_nt: TGCGCCAGCAGCCAAGTTGTCGGAGTCATGTCCTACAATGAGCAGTTCTTC
j_call: TRBJ1-1; d_call: .; clone_size: .; v_call: TRBV5-8; cdr3_aa: CASSYTTRYSF; cdr3_nt: TGTGCCAGCAGTTACACTACCCGTTATTCCTTT
j_call: TRBJ2-7; d_call: .; clone_size: .; v_call: TRBV7-8; cdr3_aa: CASSLELTQLHEQYF; cdr3_nt: TGTGCCAGCAGCTTAGAACTAACCCAGTTGCACGAGCAGTACTTC
j_call: TRBJ1-1; d_call: .; clone_size: .; v_call: TRBV2; cdr3_aa: CASSAGHMNTEAFF; cdr3_nt: TGTGCCAGCAGTGCGGGACATATGAACACTGAAGCTTTCTTT
j_call: TRBJ1-1; d_call: .; clone_size: once; v_call: TRBV18; cdr3_aa: CASSPLWGDRPPTEAFF; cdr3_nt: TGTGCCAGCTCACCATTGTGGGGGGATCGGCCCCCCACTGAAGCTTTCTTT
j_call: TRBJ1-1; d_call: TRBD1; clone_size: .; v_call: TRBV5-4; cdr3_aa: CASKRGTGGDPEAFF; cdr3_nt: TGTGCCAGCAAGAGGGGGACAGGGGGCGACCCTGAAGCTTTCTTT
j_call: TRBJ2-7; d_call: TRBD2; clone_size: .; v_call: TRBV6-4; cdr3_aa: CASHSLAGREEQYF; cdr3_nt: TGTGCCAGCCACTCACTAGCGGGGAGAGAGGAGCAGTACTTC
j_call: TRBJ2-2; d_call: .; clone_size: once; v_call: TRBV29-1; cdr3_aa: CSVDGPGELFF; cdr3_nt: TGCAGCGTTGACGGGCCTGGGGAGCTGTTTTTT
j_call: TRBJ1-2; d_call: .; clone_size: .; v_call: TRBV19; cdr3_aa: CASRGRLRAPANYGYTF; cdr3_nt: TGTGCCAGTAGGGGTAGGTTAAGGGCGCCAGCTAACTATGGCTACACCTTC
j_call: TRBJ2-7; d_call: .; clone_size: .; v_call: TRBV27; cdr3_aa: CASSHGGSYEQYF; cdr3_nt: TGTGCCAGCAGCCACGGGGGCTCCTACGAGCAGTACTTC
j_call: TRBJ2-7; d_call: TRBD2; clone_size: once; v_call: TRBV7-3; cdr3_aa: CASSLSSGGAREF; cdr3_nt: TGTGCCAGCAGCTTATCCAGCGGGGGGGCTCGTGAATTC
j_call: TRBJ1-1; d_call: TRBD1; clone_size: .; v_call: TRBV7-2; cdr3_aa: CASSLPGQMNTEAFF; cdr3_nt: TGTGCCAGCAGCTTACCGGGACAGATGAACACTGAAGCTTTCTTT
j_call: TRBJ2-7; d_call: TRBD1; clone_size: .; v_call: TRBV5-1; cdr3_aa: CASEPGQGPHEQYF; cdr3_nt: TGCGCCAGCGAGCCGGGACAGGGTCCCCACGAGCAGTACTTC
j_call: TRBJ2-4; d_call: .; clone_size: .; v_call: TRBV19; cdr3_aa: CASNEGGNIQYF; cdr3_nt: TGTGCCAGTAACGAGGGCGGGAACATTCAGTACTTC
j_call: TRBJ2-1; d_call: .; clone_size: once; v_call: TRBV18; cdr3_aa: CASSLLANNEQFF; cdr3_nt: TGTGCCAGCTCACTTCTCGCCAACAATGAGCAGTTCTTC
j_call: TRBJ2-1; d_call: .; clone_size: .; v_call: TRBV4-1; cdr3_aa: CASSQASKRGEQFF; cdr3_nt: TGCGCCAGCAGCCAAGCCAGTAAACGAGGTGAGCAGTTCTTC
j_call: TRBJ1-1; d_call: .; clone_size: once; v_call: TRBV2; cdr3_aa: CASSESLNTEAFF; cdr3_nt: TGTGCCAGCAGTGAATCTCTAAACACTGAAGCTTTCTTT
j_call: TRBJ1-2; d_call: .; clone_size: .; v_call: TRBV19; cdr3_aa: CASSTSFYGYTF; cdr3_nt: TGTGCCAGTAGTACCTCTTTTTATGGCTACACCTTC
j_call: TRBJ2-1; d_call: TRBD2; clone_size: .; v_call: TRBV6-6; cdr3_aa: CASSWTSGGYNEQFF; cdr3_nt: TGTGCCAGCAGTTGGACTAGCGGGGGATACAATGAGCAGTTCTTC